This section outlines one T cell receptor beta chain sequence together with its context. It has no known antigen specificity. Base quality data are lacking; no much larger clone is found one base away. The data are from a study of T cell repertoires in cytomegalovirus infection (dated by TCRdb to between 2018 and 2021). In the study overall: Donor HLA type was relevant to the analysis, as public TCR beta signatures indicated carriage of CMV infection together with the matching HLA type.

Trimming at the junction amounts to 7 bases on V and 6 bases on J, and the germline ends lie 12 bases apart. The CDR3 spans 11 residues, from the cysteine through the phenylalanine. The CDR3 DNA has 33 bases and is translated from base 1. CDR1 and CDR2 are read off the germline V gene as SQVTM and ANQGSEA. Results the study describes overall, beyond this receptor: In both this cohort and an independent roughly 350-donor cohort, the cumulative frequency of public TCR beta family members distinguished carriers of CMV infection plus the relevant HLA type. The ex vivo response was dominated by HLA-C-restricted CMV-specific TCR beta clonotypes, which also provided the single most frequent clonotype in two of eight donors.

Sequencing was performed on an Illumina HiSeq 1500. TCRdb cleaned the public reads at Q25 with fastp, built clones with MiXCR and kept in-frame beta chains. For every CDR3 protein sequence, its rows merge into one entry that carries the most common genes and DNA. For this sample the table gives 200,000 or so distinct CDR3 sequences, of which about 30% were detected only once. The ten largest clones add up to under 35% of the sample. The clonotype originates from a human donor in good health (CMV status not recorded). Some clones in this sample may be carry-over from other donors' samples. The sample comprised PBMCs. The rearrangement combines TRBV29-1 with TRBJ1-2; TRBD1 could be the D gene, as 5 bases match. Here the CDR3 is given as CSAMAGNGYTF. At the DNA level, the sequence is TGCAGCGCCATGGCAGGGAATGGCTACACCTTC. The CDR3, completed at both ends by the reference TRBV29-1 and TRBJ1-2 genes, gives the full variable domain SAVISQKPSRDICQRGTSLTIQCQVDSQVTMMFWYRQQPGQSLTLIATANQGSEATYESGFVIDKFPISRPNLTFSTLTVSNMSPEDSSIYLCSAMAGNGYTFGSGTRLTVV.